The 2 T cell receptor beta chains listed next were all sequenced from one sample in a study of tumor-infiltrating lymphocytes in primary liver carcinoma. From about 0.5 ug of total RNA, TCR beta-specific cDNA was reverse-transcribed using a constant-region primer. For TCR beta, libraries were produced by three nested multiplex PCR rounds using slightly modified ARM-PCR. The two initial PCR rounds, around 10 cycles each, used TRBV1-TRBV30 forward and C-beta reverse primers. TCRdb reprocessed the multiplex PCR reads via MiXCR and lists one record per CDR3 protein. This repertoire shows roughly 100,000 distinct CDR3 sequences, roughly four fifths found once; its top ten account for about 20%. RNA and DNA were co-extracted from about 19-30 mg of unsorted bulk tissue. The sample comprised liver tumor tissue from sampling region 3. Subset indicated: tumor region T3, left-lateral pole. The receptors derive from a man aged 40-49 years with primary liver carcinoma and hepatitis B virus infection.

To note about this clonotype: Its ends do not fully match the called genes, so a read error is possible. The chain joins TRBV20-1 to TRBJ1-5, with 9 bases aligning to TRBD1. This CDR3 comprises 15 residues. CDR1 is DFQATT, CDR2 SNEGSKA, per germline (reference sequence). This CDR3 reads CSARAGTGLNRPQHF. CDR3 DNA: TGCAGTGCTAGAGCAGGGACAGGGCTCAATCGGCCCCAGCATTTT.

As concerns this clonotype: A much larger clone is a single base away; this may be a read error. This sequence joins TRBV5-1 and TRBJ1-1; tentatively, D is TRBD1 (6 bases). The CDR3 extends over 14 amino acids. The V end was cut by 0 bases, the J end by 5 bases, with 11 bases between. The germline V gene has CDR1 SGHRS and CDR2 YFSETQ. The DNA for the CDR3 is TGCGCCAGCAGCTTGGAGGGGGACATAACTGAAGCTTTCTTT. The encoded protein is CASSLEGDITEAFF.